This T cell receptor beta chain derives from a study of shared clonotypes between healthy human individuals. The data were produced by immunoSEQ multiplex PCR, yet TCRdb's version contains in-frame clones alone and is incomplete. Found here are fewer than 600,000 clones, around three quarters of them singletons; the top ten hold approximately 12%. Every one of the donors was a Caucasian adult that lived in Nashville, Tennessee. From germline, CDR1 is MGHDK and CDR2 SYGVNS. Trimming stripped 2 bases from V and 5 bases from J, with 15 bases between. This CDR3 comprises 15 residues. Input material: PBMCs. The genes are TRBV25-1 and TRBJ1-1, with D possibly matching TRBD1 (5 bases). The receptor comes from a woman in her thirties or forties in good health. Some clones in this sample may be carry-over from other donors' samples. CDR3 loop: CASSEAPGRYTEAFF. The CDR3 DNA reads as TGTGCCAGCAGTGAAGCCCCAGGGAGATATACTGAAGCTTTCTTT.